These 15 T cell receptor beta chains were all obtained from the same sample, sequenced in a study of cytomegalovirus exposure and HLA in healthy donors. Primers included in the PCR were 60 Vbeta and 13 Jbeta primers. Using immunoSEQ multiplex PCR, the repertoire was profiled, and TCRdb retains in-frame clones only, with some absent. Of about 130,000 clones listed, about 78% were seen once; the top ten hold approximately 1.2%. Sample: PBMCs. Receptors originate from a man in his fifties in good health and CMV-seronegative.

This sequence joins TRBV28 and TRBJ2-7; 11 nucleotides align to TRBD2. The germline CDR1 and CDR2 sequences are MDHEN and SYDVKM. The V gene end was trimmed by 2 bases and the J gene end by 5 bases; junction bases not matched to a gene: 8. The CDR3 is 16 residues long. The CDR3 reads CASSLDLPGLADEQYF. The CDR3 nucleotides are TGTGCCAGCAGTTTAGACCTTCCGGGACTAGCGGACGAGCAGTACTTC.

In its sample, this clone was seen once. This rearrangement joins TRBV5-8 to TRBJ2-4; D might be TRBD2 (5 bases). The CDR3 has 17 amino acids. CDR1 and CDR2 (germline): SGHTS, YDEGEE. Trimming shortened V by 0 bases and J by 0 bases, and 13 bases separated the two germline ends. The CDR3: CASSLGRIPLAKNIQYF. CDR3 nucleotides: TGTGCCAGCAGCTTGGGGAGGATTCCTCTAGCCAAAAACATTCAGTACTTC.

As DNA, the CDR3 is TGTGCCTGCAGAGCTCCGGGGCGCGGGAGCCATGGCTACACCTTC. Residues: CACRAPGRGSHGYTF. The chain has TRBV30 and TRBJ1-2, with a possible D match to TRBD1 (5 bases). This CDR3 has 15 residues. Per germline, CDR1 GTSNPN and CDR2 SVGIG (reference sequence). Trimming removed 6 bases at V and 6 bases at J, with 23 bases between.

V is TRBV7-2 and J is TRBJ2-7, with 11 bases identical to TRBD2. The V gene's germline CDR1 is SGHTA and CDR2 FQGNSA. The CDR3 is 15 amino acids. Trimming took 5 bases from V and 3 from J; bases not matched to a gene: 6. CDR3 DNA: TGTGCCAGCAGCATCGGGACTAGCGGAGGCTACGAGCAGTACTTC. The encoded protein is CASSIGTSGGYEQYF.

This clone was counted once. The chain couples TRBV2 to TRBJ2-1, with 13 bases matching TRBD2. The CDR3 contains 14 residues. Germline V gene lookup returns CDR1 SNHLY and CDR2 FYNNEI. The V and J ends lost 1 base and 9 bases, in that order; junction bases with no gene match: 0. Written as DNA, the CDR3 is TGTGCCAGCAGTGAAGGGACTAGCGGGGGTGAGCAGTTCTTC. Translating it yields CASSEGTSGGEQFF.

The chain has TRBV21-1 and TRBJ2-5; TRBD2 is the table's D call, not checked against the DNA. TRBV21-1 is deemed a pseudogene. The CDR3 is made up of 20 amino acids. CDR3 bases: TGTGCCAGCAGCAAATCCAGAGTATGGACTAGCGGGAGGAGGGGAGAGACCCAGTACTTC. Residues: CASSKSRVWTSGRRGETQYF.

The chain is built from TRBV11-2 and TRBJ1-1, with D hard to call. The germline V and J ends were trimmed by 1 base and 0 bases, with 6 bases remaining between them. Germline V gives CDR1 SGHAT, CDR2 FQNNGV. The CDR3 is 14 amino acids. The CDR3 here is CASSLAVLNTEAFF. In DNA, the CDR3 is TGTGCCAGCAGCTTAGCGGTGTTGAACACTGAAGCTTTCTTT.

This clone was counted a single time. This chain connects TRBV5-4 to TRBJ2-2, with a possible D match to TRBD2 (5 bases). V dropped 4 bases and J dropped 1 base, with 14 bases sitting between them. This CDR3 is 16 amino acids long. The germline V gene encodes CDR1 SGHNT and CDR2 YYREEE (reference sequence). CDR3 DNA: TGTGCCAGCAGCCCTATCGGCGGGCTGAACACCGGGGAGCTGTTTTTT. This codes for CASSPIGGLNTGELFF. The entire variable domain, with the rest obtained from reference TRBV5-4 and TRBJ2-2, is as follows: ETGVTQSPTHLIKTRGQQVTLRCSSQSGHNTVSWYQQALGQGPQFIFQYYREEENGRGNFPPRFSGLQFPNYSSELNVNALELDDSALYLCASSPIGGLNTGELFFGEGSRLTVL.

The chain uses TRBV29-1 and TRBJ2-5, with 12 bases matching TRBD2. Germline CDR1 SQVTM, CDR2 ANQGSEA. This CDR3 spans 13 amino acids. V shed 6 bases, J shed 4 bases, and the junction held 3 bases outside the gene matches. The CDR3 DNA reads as TGCAGCGTCCTAGCGGGAGGGAGAGAGACCCAGTACTTC. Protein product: CSVLAGGRETQYF. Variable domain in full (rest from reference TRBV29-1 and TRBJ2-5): SAVISQKPSRDICQRGTSLTIQCQVDSQVTMMFWYRQQPGQSLTLIATANQGSEATYESGFVIDKFPISRPNLTFSTLTVSNMSPEDSSIYLCSVLAGGRETQYFGPGTRLLVL.

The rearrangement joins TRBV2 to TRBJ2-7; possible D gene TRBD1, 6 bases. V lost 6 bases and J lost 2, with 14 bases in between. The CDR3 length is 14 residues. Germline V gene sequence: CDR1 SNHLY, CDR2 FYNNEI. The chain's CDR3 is CASRSTGLTYEQYF. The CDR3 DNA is TGTGCCAGCAGGTCGACAGGTCTGACCTACGAGCAGTACTTC.

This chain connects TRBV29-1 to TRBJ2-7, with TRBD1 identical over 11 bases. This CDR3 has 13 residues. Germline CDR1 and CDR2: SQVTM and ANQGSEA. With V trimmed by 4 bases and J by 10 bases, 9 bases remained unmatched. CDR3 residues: CSVAPGTGGFQYF. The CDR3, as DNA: TGCAGCGTTGCCCCAGGGACAGGGGGTTTCCAGTACTTC.

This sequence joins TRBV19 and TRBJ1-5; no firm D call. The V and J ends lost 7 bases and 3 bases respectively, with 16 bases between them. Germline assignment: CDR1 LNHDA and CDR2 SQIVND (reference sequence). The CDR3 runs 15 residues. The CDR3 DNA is TGTGCCAGTAAGGAGCGGGGAGGTTTCAATCAGCCCCAGCATTTT. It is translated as CASKERGGFNQPQHF.

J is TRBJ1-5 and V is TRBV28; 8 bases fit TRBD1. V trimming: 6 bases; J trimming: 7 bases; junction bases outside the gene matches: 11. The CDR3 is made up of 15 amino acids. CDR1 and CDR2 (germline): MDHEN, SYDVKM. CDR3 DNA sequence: TGTGCCAGCAGCCCAGCTGGACAGGGTGGGCAGCCCCAGCATTTT. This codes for CASSPAGQGGQPQHF.

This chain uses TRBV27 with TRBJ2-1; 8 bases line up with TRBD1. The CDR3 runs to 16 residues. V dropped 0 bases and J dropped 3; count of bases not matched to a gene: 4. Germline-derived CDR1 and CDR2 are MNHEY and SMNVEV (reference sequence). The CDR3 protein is CASSLSGQVFYNEQFF. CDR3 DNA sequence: TGTGCCAGCAGTTTATCGGGACAGGTTTTCTACAATGAGCAGTTCTTC.

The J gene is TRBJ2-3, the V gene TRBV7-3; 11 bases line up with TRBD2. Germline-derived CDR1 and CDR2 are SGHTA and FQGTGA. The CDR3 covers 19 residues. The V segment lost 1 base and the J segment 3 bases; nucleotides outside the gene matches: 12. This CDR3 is CASSLRSSPLAGGTDTQYF. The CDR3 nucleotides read TGTGCCAGCAGCTTAAGGTCCTCCCCTTTAGCGGGAGGGACAGATACGCAGTATTTT.